This T cell receptor beta chain was obtained from a study of OX40 agonist ivuxolimab in advanced cancers. Method: immunoSEQ multiplex PCR; TCRdb's copy keeps in-frame clones and lacks some. The sample records around 50,000 clones, 80% to 90% being singletons. Specimen: CD4+ or CD8+ T cells sorted from blood, collected in a trial of the OX40 agonist ivuxolimab. The origin of this receptor is an adult with an advanced solid tumor such as melanoma, head and neck, liver or kidney cancer.

Here the CDR3 DNA reads TGTGCCAGTAGTATGTCAGGTGGGGCCAACGTCCTGACTTTC. Protein: CASSMSGGANVLTF. V usage is TRBV19 and J usage is TRBJ2-6; D gene uncertain. This CDR3 region has 14 residues. Germline CDR1 reads LNHDA; CDR2 reads SQIVND (reference sequence). Trimming stripped 3 bases from V and 3 bases from J, with 6 bases between.